This T cell receptor beta chain was recovered during a study of blood T cell repertoires in COVID-19. Study context: The United States, Italy and Spain were the sources of the acute and convalescent COVID-19 samples. Sample material is recorded as cDNA or gDNA derived from T cells, B-cell-depleted T cells, or PBMCs.

The V end was cut by 1 base, the J end by 11 bases, with 12 bases between. In germline, CDR1 is GTSNPN, CDR2 SVGIG (reference sequence). The CDR3 consists of 12 residues. In its sample, this clone was seen a few times. The authors' processing: Amplification of reference gene primers was used by the study to estimate nucleated cell counts. The repertoire was sequenced with immunoSEQ multiplex PCR; TCRdb's copy has only in-frame clones and lacks some. That table is the source of V, J and clone size, and D and trimming were worked out from the DNA. The sample lists more than 110,000 clones, about 87% occurring once.

The sequence was collected from a woman in her forties with acute or convalescent COVID-19. The specimen was peripheral blood. The chain is built from TRBV30 and TRBJ1-5; unclear D gene. In nucleotides, the CDR3 is TGTGCCTGGAGTGCCGCCGGTTTCGCCCAGCATTTT. Its translation is CAWSAAGFAQHF.